Below, 27 T cell receptor beta chains from the same sample are listed, as sequenced in a study of shared clonotypes between healthy human individuals. The assay was immunoSEQ multiplex PCR, and TCRdb's table has in-frame clones only and misses some. The sample has 2,500,000 or so clones, over 85% seen once. The sequencing input was naive CD4+ T cells from PBMCs. The subset denotes: CD45RA+ positively selected. The source is a man younger than 35 in good health. Some clones in this sample may be carry-over from other donors' samples.

The chain is built from TRBV9 and TRBJ2-1, with D unclear. The CDR3 length is 14 residues. Germline CDR1 SGDLS, CDR2 YYNGEE. V was cut by 3 bases and J by 7 bases, with 14 bases left in between. The CDR3 spells CASSGTPDRNEQFF. The CDR3 DNA reads as TGTGCCAGCAGCGGGACCCCGGATAGGAATGAGCAGTTCTTC.

The chain links TRBV25-1 to TRBJ2-7, with D uncertain. Germline V gives CDR1 MGHDK, CDR2 SYGVNS. CDR3 size: 14 residues. The V end was cut by 2 bases, the J end by 3 bases, with 11 bases between. The CDR3 sequence is CASSEPRFFYEQYF. For the CDR3, the DNA is TGTGCCAGCAGTGAACCCCGTTTTTTCTACGAGCAGTACTTC.

This chain joins TRBV30 and TRBJ2-5, with 9 bases identical to TRBD2. The germline V gene has CDR1 GTSNPN and CDR2 SVGIG (reference sequence). The V segment lost 8 bases and the J segment 2 bases; nucleotides outside the gene matches: 3. CDR3 length equals 12 residues. This CDR3 reads CAGTSGQETQYF. CDR3 DNA sequence: TGTGCCGGAACTAGCGGGCAAGAGACCCAGTACTTC.

CDR3: CASRGRGVTEAFF. In nucleotides, the CDR3 is TGTGCCAGCAGGGGCAGGGGGGTCACTGAAGCTTTCTTT. The chain recombines TRBV6-6 with TRBJ1-1, with 7 bases that match TRBD1. V was clipped by 6 bases and J by 4 bases; unmatched bases: 5. The CDR3 runs 13 residues. Germline assignment: CDR1 MNHNY and CDR2 SVGAGI (reference sequence).

The V and J genes are TRBV2 and TRBJ2-5; 7 nucleotides agree with TRBD1. The DNA end lines up better with TRBJ2-7; the J call may be wrong. The germline V gene has CDR1 SNHLY and CDR2 FYNNEI. The CDR3 runs to 14 residues. CDR3 region: CASIYGTVPYEQYF. In DNA, the CDR3 is TGTGCCAGCATATACGGGACAGTACCTTACGAGCAGTACTTC.

With regard to this clone: The same CDR3 also results from other DNA sequences found in this sample. The rearrangement uses TRBV5-6 and TRBJ2-2; unclear D gene. CDR1 is SGHDT and CDR2 is YYEEEE in the germline V gene. The length of the CDR3 is 14 residues. Trimming took off 3 bases at V and 0 bases at J, with 6 bases between the two ends. The CDR3 spells CASSSDPNTGELFF. The CDR3 coding sequence is TGTGCCAGCAGCTCGGACCCGAACACCGGGGAGCTGTTTTTT.

This sequence joins TRBV9 and TRBJ1-1; no clear D gene. CDR1 SGDLS and CDR2 YYNGEE come from the germline V gene. The ends were cut back, 3 bases at V and 6 bases at J, with 15 bases in the middle. This CDR3 comprises 14 residues. The CDR3 DNA sequence: TGTGCCAGCAGCGCTCACTCCGGTGCAGCTGAAGCTTTCTTT. It specifies CASSAHSGAAEAFF.

V gene TRBV19 combines with J gene TRBJ2-5; 10 positions match TRBD2. The junction had 4 bases not matched to a gene; V was cut back by 1 base and J by 5 bases. The CDR3 covers 15 residues. Germline V lookup: CDR1 LNHDA, CDR2 SQIVND (reference sequence). This CDR3 is CASSIGLAGVETQYF. DNA of the CDR3: TGTGCCAGTAGTATAGGGCTAGCGGGAGTTGAGACCCAGTACTTC.

CDR3 bases: TGTGCCAGTACGAAGCGGGGCTGGGAGGATACGCAGTATTTT. Translated, it gives CASTKRGWEDTQYF. This chain uses TRBV6-6 with TRBJ2-3, with 7 bases matching TRBD2. V lost 9 bases, J lost 6 bases, and 12 bases stayed unmatched. CDR1 and CDR2 (germline): MNHNY, SVGAGI (reference sequence). This CDR3 comprises 14 residues.

The chain uses TRBV11-3 and TRBJ2-1; 14 bases fit TRBD2. This CDR3 contains 14 residues. Trimming at V came to 5 bases and at J to 7 bases, leaving 1 base not matched to a gene. Germline-derived CDR1 and CDR2 are SGHNT and YENEEA. For the CDR3, the DNA is TGTGCCAGCAGCCGGACTAGCGGGGGGAATGAGCAGTTCTTC. It is translated as CASSRTSGGNEQFF.

This clone has a single count. Other nucleotide sequences from this sample produce the same CDR3. The rearrangement links TRBV28 to TRBJ1-2, with D hard to call. CDR1 is MDHEN, CDR2 SYDVKM, per germline. Trimming removed 2 bases at V and 1 base at J, with 5 bases between. This CDR3 region has 13 residues. CDR3 loop: CASSLRVNYGYTF. CDR3 in DNA: TGTGCCAGCAGTTTACGTGTTAACTATGGCTACACCTTC.

The V call is TRBV28, the J call TRBJ2-1, with D perhaps matching TRBD1 (5 bases). The CDR3 runs 13 residues. V lost 3 bases and J 7 bases, leaving 10 bases between the germline ends. The V gene's germline CDR1 is MDHEN and CDR2 SYDVKM. The chain's CDR3 is CASSLGRRNEQFF. In DNA form, the CDR3 reads TGTGCCAGCAGTTTGGGGCGGCGAAATGAGCAGTTCTTC.

The chain carries TRBV19 and TRBJ2-5; TRBD1 is a possible D gene (6 bases). The CDR3 consists of 16 residues. CDR1 is LNHDA and CDR2 is SQIVND in the germline V gene (reference sequence). The ends were cut back, 6 bases at V and 6 bases at J, with 23 bases in the middle. The CDR3 nucleotides are TGTGCCAGTAGCTTAGCCCCCCAGGGGACGGGAAAGACCCAGTACTTC. This gives the protein CASSLAPQGTGKTQYF.

This sequence joins TRBV6-1 and TRBJ1-2; D is possibly TRBD1 (6 bases). Germline assignment: CDR1 MNHNS and CDR2 SASEGT. V lost 4 bases and J 0 bases, leaving 9 bases between the germline ends. The CDR3 has 14 residues. The CDR3 sequence: CASSVDRANYGYTF. CDR3 DNA sequence: TGTGCCAGCAGTGTGGACAGAGCTAACTATGGCTACACCTTC.

V usage is TRBV5-8 and J usage is TRBJ1-2; D may be TRBD1 (5 bases). V lost 3 bases, J lost 8 bases, and 17 bases lay in between. Germline CDR1 SGHTS, CDR2 YDEGEE. The CDR3 runs to 14 residues. Here the CDR3 reads CASSSGPQGRGYTF. In DNA form, the CDR3 reads TGTGCCAGCAGCTCAGGGCCCCAAGGACGGGGCTACACCTTC.

This sequence joins TRBV6-1 and TRBJ2-7; 10 nucleotides match TRBD1. Losses at the gene ends were 5 bases for V and 3 bases for J; bases not matched to a gene: 7. The CDR3 is made up of 15 amino acids. CDR1 is MNHNS and CDR2 is SASEGT in the germline V gene. The DNA for the CDR3 is TGTGCCAGCAGTATCCGACAGGGGGCAGGCTACGAGCAGTACTTC. It translates to CASSIRQGAGYEQYF.

This clone was counted only a few times. The chain employs TRBV5-4 and TRBJ1-2; tentative D call: TRBD1 (6 bases). Germline CDR1 and CDR2: SGHNT and YYREEE (reference sequence). The CDR3 is made up of 15 amino acids. V lost 3 bases to trimming and J lost 5 bases, with 17 bases between them. The CDR3 DNA follows: TGTGCCAGCAGCTCCATACAGGGAGAAGGGTATGGCTACACCTTC. Translation gives CASSSIQGEGYGYTF.

The gene calls are TRBV6-5 and TRBJ1-1, with D unresolved. Germline lookup yields CDR1 MNHEY and CDR2 SVGAGI. This CDR3 is 14 amino acids long. V was pared by 3 bases and J by 1 base, with 9 bases between. In DNA form, the CDR3 reads TGTGCCAGCAGTTATGATCACGGGAACACTGAAGCTTTCTTT. It is translated as CASSYDHGNTEAFF.

The V gene is TRBV6-5, the J gene TRBJ1-2; no clear D. This CDR3 has 15 residues. Between the trimmed V and J ends, which lost 0 bases and 0 bases, there was a span of 8 bases. Germline lookup yields CDR1 MNHEY and CDR2 SVGAGI. Here the CDR3 reads CASSYSPGANYGYTF. The CDR3 DNA sequence: TGTGCCAGCAGTTACTCGCCAGGAGCTAACTATGGCTACACCTTC.

This clone was observed once. This rearrangement joins TRBV6-4 to TRBJ2-1, with TRBD2 matching over 12 bases. CDR1 MRHNA and CDR2 SNTAGT come from the germline V gene. The CDR3 contains 14 residues. V lost 6 bases to trimming and J lost 9 bases; unmatched junction nucleotides: 6. The CDR3 loop reads CASSLAGGISEQFF. CDR3 in DNA: TGTGCCAGCAGCCTAGCGGGAGGGATAAGTGAGCAGTTCTTC.

The CDR3 is CASKQIAGQYNEQFF. DNA of the CDR3: TGTGCCAGCAAGCAGATAGCGGGACAATACAATGAGCAGTTCTTC. The V and J genes are TRBV2 and TRBJ2-1; 8 nucleotides match TRBD2. This CDR3 is built from 15 residues. Trimming took 7 bases from V and 4 from J; bases not matched to a gene: 9. Germline V gene lookup returns CDR1 SNHLY and CDR2 FYNNEI.

The rearrangement uses TRBV6-6 and TRBJ1-2, with 7 positions matching TRBD1. Trimming took 6 bases from V and 3 from J; bases not matched to a gene: 10. CDR3 size: 15 residues. Per germline, CDR1 MNHNY and CDR2 SVGAGI (reference sequence). The CDR3 here is CASRLGTAEHYGYTF. The CDR3 DNA reads TGTGCCAGCAGATTGGGGACAGCAGAACACTATGGCTACACCTTC.

The gene calls are TRBV6-1 and TRBJ2-7, with D perhaps matching TRBD1 (6 bases). Per the germline V gene, CDR1 is MNHNS and CDR2 is SASEGT. The CDR3 runs 12 residues. The V end lost 6 bases, the J end lost 3 bases, and 9 bases lay between the germline ends. The chain's CDR3 is CASRDRYYEQYF. The CDR3 DNA follows: TGTGCCAGCAGAGACAGGTACTACGAGCAGTACTTC.

The chain joins TRBV7-9 to TRBJ2-7; D unclear. Germline V gene sequence: CDR1 SEHNR, CDR2 FQNEAQ (reference sequence). V lost 1 base to trimming and J lost 7 bases, with 8 bases between them. This CDR3 is 12 amino acids long. The CDR3 reads CASSLVAQEQYF. The CDR3 DNA reads as TGTGCCAGCAGCTTAGTTGCCCAAGAGCAGTACTTC.

The rearrangement uses TRBV9 and TRBJ2-7; either TRBD1 or TRBD2 may fit D (5 bases each). V was clipped by 4 bases and J by 0 bases, with 11 bases between them. CDR3 size: 14 residues. In germline, CDR1 is SGDLS, CDR2 YYNGEE. CDR3 DNA: TGTGCCAGCAGCCCCGCCGGGGCCTCCTACGAGCAGTACTTC. Encoded protein: CASSPAGASYEQYF.

V usage is TRBV5-1 and J usage is TRBJ2-7; 7 positions agree with TRBD1. From germline, CDR1 is SGHRS and CDR2 YFSETQ. The junction had 9 bases not matched to a gene; V was cut back by 4 bases and J by 2 bases. The CDR3 is 15 amino acids. The CDR3 sequence: CASSLGTAVTYEQYF. Here the CDR3 DNA reads TGCGCCAGCAGCCTAGGGACAGCAGTAACCTACGAGCAGTACTTC.

The rearrangement joins TRBV12-5 to TRBJ2-5; D is uncertain. Trimming pared 6 bases from V and 4 bases from J, leaving 6 bases between. The CDR3 runs to 11 residues. CDR1 and CDR2 (germline): LGHNT, FRNRAP. The chain's CDR3 is CASGIGETQYF. CDR3 bases: TGTGCTAGTGGAATAGGAGAGACCCAGTACTTC.